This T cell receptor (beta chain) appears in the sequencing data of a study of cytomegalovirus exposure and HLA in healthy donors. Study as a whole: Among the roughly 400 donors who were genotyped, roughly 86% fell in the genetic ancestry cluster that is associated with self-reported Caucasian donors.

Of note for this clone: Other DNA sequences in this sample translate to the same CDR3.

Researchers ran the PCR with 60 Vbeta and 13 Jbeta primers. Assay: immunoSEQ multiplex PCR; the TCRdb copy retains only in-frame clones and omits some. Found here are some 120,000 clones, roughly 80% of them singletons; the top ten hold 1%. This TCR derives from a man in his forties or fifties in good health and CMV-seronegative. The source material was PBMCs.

The CDR3 here is CASSETAHNEKLFF. CDR3 sequence (DNA): TGTGCCAGCAGTGAGACAGCCCATAATGAAAAACTGTTTTTT. This rearrangement joins TRBV2 to TRBJ1-4; D is possibly TRBD1 (5 bases). This CDR3 has 14 amino acids. Between the trimmed V and J ends, which lost 3 bases and 4 bases, there was a span of 9 bases. Looked up from germline, CDR1 is SNHLY and CDR2 is FYNNEI.